The T cell receptor beta chain described here comes from a study of cytomegalovirus exposure and HLA in healthy donors (dated by TCRdb to about 2017). Concerning the study at large: In an earlier analysis of some 610 of the donors, roughly 300 Gb of sequence data and about 110 million unique TCR beta sequences from 150 million to 200 million T cells were reported. Every discovery cohort repertoire had been produced on one sequencing platform. The study was designed to test whether signatures of past pathogen exposure could be identified by cataloging public T cell receptors. Rather than drawing on any new phenotypic data, the later analysis identified candidate immune exposures from TCR beta sequences and the way those sequences occurred across donors. To study patterns of TCR occurrence, a later analysis re-analyzed previously published TCR beta repertoires from more than 550 donors and added high-resolution HLA genotyping. Among 398 genotyped donors of the cohort, an average of roughly 230,000 unique TCR beta nucleotide sequences was sequenced per donor, of which about 19% were non-productive. Roughly 5 DR-DQ haplotypes were handled as single units for association and clustering, since linkage in the cohort was strong. Donor age, sex, ethnicity and CMV serostatus were collected together with the repertoire data. The study combined high-throughput TCR immunosequencing, statistical association of individual TCRs with disease status, and machine learning to predict cytomegalovirus infection status. Along with the approximately 670-subject first cohort, a separate validation cohort of over a hundred different subjects was used. Approximately 310 gigabases of sequencing data and approximately 85 million unique TCR sequences were included in an early release covering roughly 600 HLA-typed donors. The study used immunosequencing to profile the T cell repertoires of 666 subjects and linked those repertoires to cytomegalovirus serostatus. Both class I and class II loci were covered by HLA typing, at four-digit resolution. Of the 300 to 500 genotyped donors, less than 85% were placed in the genetic ancestry cluster associated with self-reported Caucasian donors. Typing coverage varied by locus: roughly 629-630 donors for A, B, C, DRB1 and DQB1; more than 500 for DQA1; around 570 for DPA1; 450 to 480 for DPB1. To decide whether each TCR beta V gene segment behaved as functional or pseudogenic, an earlier analysis of some 600 of the donors relied on high-throughput TCR beta sequencing. Genome-wide SNP genotypes for about 55% of the roughly 670 donors were used in a later genetic analysis, which treated that subset as a discovery cohort. The paper as a whole reports these results and caveats: Most TCR sequences were observed very rarely across donors, whereas some public TCRs were present in many individuals. A later analysis found that TCR association rates varied across HLA loci, with DRB1 alleles showing the most associated TCRs and HLA-C alleles the fewest. When HLA alleles, especially DR and DQ, strongly co-occurred, TCR associations were difficult to assign to individual alleles. It was suggested by the authors that the approach could potentially be generalized to other disease states and immunological phenotypes. Cytomegalovirus status was reported to be diagnosed by the classifier with high specificity and sensitivity in both the original and validation cohorts. In a later genetic analysis, a missense DCLRE1C variant was associated with V-gene and J-gene trimming of TCR beta chains, and the association was replicated in an independent cohort. A cluster of highly shared sequence variants was judged likely to be a technical artifact of the sequencing pipeline. The cohort was sequenced for TCR beta chains only, and without alpha or paired-chain data the features that could be detected were limited. HLA typing was unavailable for some donors at each locus, so association tests used only the typed subset. Correlated functional status among segregating V segments might be attributable to linkage disequilibrium, but an unknown experimental factor could not be ruled out. For the cohort, immune exposure information was limited to CMV serostatus. Presence/absence analyses assumed roughly uniform sequencing depth across donors, an assumption that may not hold. A few of the identified cytomegalovirus-associated TCR beta chains were confirmed in vitro to be specific for cytomegalovirus antigens. The study listed 150 to 200 TCR beta chains as associated with cytomegalovirus. An earlier analysis of around 600 of the donors showed that most TCR beta V segments appeared in productive rearrangements either about 87% or about 30% of the time, which broadly matched IMGT annotations. In a later analysis, HLA-associated TCR beta chains were found to be more clonally expanded and to have lower generation probabilities than equally common non-associated chains. A further reported finding was that TCR beta sequences accurately predicted the HLA-A and HLA-B alleles for most subjects in the first cohort. According to a later analysis, parvovirus B19, influenza, CMV and Epstein-Barr virus appeared linked to several top co-occurrence clusters. According to a later genetic analysis, donors in an Asian-associated ancestry cluster had fewer N-insertions in productive TCRs than the approximately 700-donor mean. In a later analysis, most CMV-associated TCR beta chains were found to appear HLA-restricted, with HLA associations seemingly driven largely by CMV exposure. Specific HLA alleles were associated with 15,000 to 20,000 TCR beta sequences at a false discovery rate of 0.05 in a later analysis. The earlier analysis of approximately 590 of the donors excluded over 15 rarely observed V segments, including chromosome 9 orphons, because counts were too low. Some IMGT-functional V segments, including TRBV6-2 and TRBV6-3, could not be distinguished by the 87-base-pair reads and were therefore excluded.

This clone was seen more than once but under ten times. The specificity of this receptor is unknown. Base qualities are not recorded, but no much larger clone differs from it by a single base. The cohort consisted of approximately 670 healthy bone marrow donors. At the time of sampling, every cohort member was nominally healthy, though immune exposures that went unrecorded were likely present. The donor tested CMV seronegative, placing the donor among the 350 to 400 seronegative members of the cohort. A peripheral blood sample was collected from each donor, and TCR beta sequencing was performed on peripheral blood mononuclear cells. Genomic DNA was extracted from the blood cell samples with the Qiagen DNeasy Blood Extraction Kit. The method behind the library was the immunoSEQ multiplex PCR assay. For the multiplex PCR, a mixture combining 60 forward primers for TCR Vbeta segments and 13 reverse primers for TCR Jbeta segments was used. A multiplex PCR assay on genomic DNA amplified the CDR3 region of rearranged TCR beta genes. The amplified TCR beta libraries were sequenced on the Illumina HiSeq System as 87-base-pair reads. On the study's bioinformatics: Across the roughly 670 repertoires, a later analysis counted about 81 million unique TCR beta chains, 8.5 million to 12 million of which were shared by at least two donors. Raw reads were error-corrected and collapsed into unique sequences by a nearest-neighbor algorithm in which closely related sequences were merged to remove PCR and sequencing errors. V, D and J gene segments were assigned by aligning CDR3 sequences to IMGT reference sequences. Each retained sequence needed at least a six-nucleotide match to both a V gene segment and a J gene segment. Rearrangements were classified as productive when the CDR3 lacked stop codons and remained in frame with V and J, and all other rearrangements were classified as non-productive. Following IMGT convention, CDR3 was defined as the stretch from the second conserved V-encoded cysteine to the conserved J-encoded phenylalanine. In an earlier analysis of more than 550 of the donors, sequences lacking an unambiguous match to a single V gene segment were excluded. An earlier analysis of some 500 of the donors classified V segments as functional when productive rearrangements were above 56.7% and as segregating when the standard deviation between donors was above 5%. A statistical classification framework was built for diagnosing cytomegalovirus status from the catalog of TCR beta chain sequences. In a later analysis, TCR nucleotide sequences were compared against IMGT/GENE-DB human TR gene sequences so that V and J genes could be assigned. In a later analysis, CDR3 sequences and most-parsimonious VDJ recombination scenarios were assigned using the TCRdist pipeline. In a later analysis, each TCR beta chain was defined by its CDR3 amino acid sequence together with its V-gene family, and reads without a unique V-gene family were excluded. A later analysis removed 500 to 600 highly shared, low-generation-probability nucleotide sequences to deal with suspected cross-contamination and a sequencing artifact. In a later analysis, a clonal expansion index was calculated for each public chain from normalized within-repertoire ranks of inferred template counts. In a later analysis, generation probabilities were computed using a VDJ recombination model fitted to out-of-frame rearrangements, and the results were checked against IGoR. A later analysis scored TCR-TCR, TCR-HLA and TCR-CMV co-occurrence with hypergeometric tests, applying a repertoire-size bias correction to TCR pairs. In a later analysis, false discovery rates were estimated by permuting HLA or CMV assignments 20 times. In a later analysis, co-occurring TCRs were grouped using DBSCAN, and TCRdist sequence similarity was added for clustering within HLA-allele-positive subsets. Co-occurrence clustering excluded repertoires with fewer than 30,000 or more than 120,000 public chains, plus five with anomalous nucleotide sharing. In TCRdb, the immuneACCESS table is reduced to in-frame sequences with V and J assigned. These tables do not hold every clone; where another copy was compared, an unresolved V gene accounts for under half, and the others remain unexplained. The DNA was the basis for D and trimming; V, J and clone size are from that table. The sample table shows about 140,000 clones, and about 10% are seen once. The ten most abundant clones make up 1.8% of the sample.

The CDR3 spans 15 residues, from the cysteine through the phenylalanine. Only the CDR3 portion is preserved as DNA: 45 bases, with reading frame beginning at the first base. V is clipped by 8 bases and J by 2 bases, and the sequence between their germline boundaries is 17 bases long. The germline V gene supplies CDR1 MNHNS and CDR2 SASEGT. Sequenced material: PBMCs. This TCR was sampled from a man in his fifties or sixties in good health and CMV-seronegative. Rearrangement joined TRBV6-1 to TRBJ2-3; the D gene is perhaps TRBD2, on 6 matching bases. In nucleotides, the sequence is TGTGCCAGCCGGCTAAGCGGGTCAAACACAGATACGCAGTATTTT. Its coded protein is CASRLSGSNTDTQYF.